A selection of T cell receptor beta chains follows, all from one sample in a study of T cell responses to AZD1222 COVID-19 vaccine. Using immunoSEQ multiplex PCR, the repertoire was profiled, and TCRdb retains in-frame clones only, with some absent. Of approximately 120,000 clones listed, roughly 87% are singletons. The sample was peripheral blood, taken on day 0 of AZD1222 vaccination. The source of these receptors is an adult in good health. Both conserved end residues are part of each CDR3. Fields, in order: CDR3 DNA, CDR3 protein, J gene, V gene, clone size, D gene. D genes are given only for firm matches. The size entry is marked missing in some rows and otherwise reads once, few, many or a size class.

cdr3_nt: TGTGCCAGCAGCCCAAACCAGGGGACTAATGAAAAACTGTTTTTT; cdr3_aa: CASSPNQGTNEKLFF; j_call: TRBJ1-4; v_call: TRBV3-1/TRBV3-2; clone_size: NA; d_call: NA
cdr3_nt: TGCGCCAGCAGAACTCGACAGGGCGGGTGGTTGGAGAACACACTCAATCAGCCCCAGCATTTT; cdr3_aa: CASRTRQGGWLENTLNQPQHF; j_call: TRBJ1-5; v_call: TRBV10-1; clone_size: few; d_call: TRBD1
cdr3_nt: TGCGCCAGCAGCTTGGTTTCGGCAGTTCAAGAGACCCAGTACTTC; cdr3_aa: CASSLVSAVQETQYF; j_call: TRBJ2-5; v_call: TRBV5-1; clone_size: NA; d_call: NA
cdr3_nt: TGTGCCAGCAGCTTATTCGGCGGGGCAGGAAATACCGGGGAGCTGTTTTTT; cdr3_aa: CASSLFGGAGNTGELFF; j_call: TRBJ2-2; v_call: TRBV7-3; clone_size: NA; d_call: NA
cdr3_nt: TGTGCCAGCAGCCGGAGTGAAAAACTGTTTTTT; cdr3_aa: CASSRSEKLFF; j_call: TRBJ1-4; v_call: TRBV4-2; clone_size: NA; d_call: NA
cdr3_nt: TGTGCCAGCAGTTTTGGGCCCTCTAGGACCCGGATTTCACCCCTCCACTTT; cdr3_aa: CASSFGPSRTRISPLHF; j_call: TRBJ1-6; v_call: TRBV27; clone_size: NA; d_call: NA
cdr3_nt: TGCGCCAGCAGCCTCGGGACTAGCGGGGATTACGAGCAGTACTTC; cdr3_aa: CASSLGTSGDYEQYF; j_call: TRBJ2-7; v_call: TRBV4-3; clone_size: once; d_call: TRBD2
cdr3_nt: TGTGCCAGCTCGGGAGGCGGCGGCTCCTACAATGAGCAGTTCTTC; cdr3_aa: CASSGGGGSYNEQFF; j_call: TRBJ2-1; v_call: TRBV7-2; clone_size: NA; d_call: TRBD2
cdr3_nt: TGTGCCAGCAGTTACTCGAACAGGGAAGAGACCCAGTACTTC; cdr3_aa: CASSYSNREETQYF; j_call: TRBJ2-5; v_call: TRBV6-5; clone_size: NA; d_call: NA
cdr3_nt: TGTGCCAGTAGTCTCTCCTCGGGGGTTTACTCTGAAGCTTTCTTT; cdr3_aa: CASSLSSGVYSEAFF; j_call: TRBJ1-1; v_call: TRBV19; clone_size: NA; d_call: NA
cdr3_nt: TGTGCCAGCAGCCAAGATTTGGGACAGGCGCCGTACACCTTC; cdr3_aa: CASSQDLGQAPYTF; j_call: TRBJ1-2; v_call: TRBV14; clone_size: NA; d_call: TRBD1
cdr3_nt: TGTGCCTGGAGTGGGGGAGCGAACACCGGGGAGCTGTTTTTT; cdr3_aa: CAWSGGANTGELFF; j_call: TRBJ2-2; v_call: TRBV30; clone_size: NA; d_call: NA
cdr3_nt: TGTGCCAGCAGCTTGGGTCAGGGACACGAAAAACTGTTTTTT; cdr3_aa: CASSLGQGHEKLFF; j_call: TRBJ1-4; v_call: TRBV7-2; clone_size: NA; d_call: NA
cdr3_nt: TGTGCCAGCAGACGAATTAGCGGGGGGGAAGATACGCAGTATTTT; cdr3_aa: CASRRISGGEDTQYF; j_call: TRBJ2-3; v_call: TRBV2; clone_size: NA; d_call: TRBD2
cdr3_nt: TGTGCCAGCAGCCAAGGCCGCCAGGGAGAGCAGTACTTC; cdr3_aa: CASSQGRQGEQYF; j_call: TRBJ2-7; v_call: TRBV14; clone_size: NA; d_call: NA
cdr3_nt: TGTGCCAGCAGCTTAGGCAGCCCTGGAAACACCATATATTTT; cdr3_aa: CASSLGSPGNTIYF; j_call: TRBJ1-3; v_call: TRBV11-3; clone_size: NA; d_call: NA
cdr3_nt: TGTGCCAGCAGCCCCCGGGGGGAGGGCTCACGGGATACGCAGTATTTT; cdr3_aa: CASSPRGEGSRDTQYF; j_call: TRBJ2-3; v_call: TRBV11-2; clone_size: NA; d_call: TRBD2
cdr3_nt: TGTGCCAGTGGAGGGGTGTCCGGCACAGATACGCAGTATTTT; cdr3_aa: CASGGVSGTDTQYF; j_call: TRBJ2-3; v_call: TRBV2; clone_size: once; d_call: NA
cdr3_nt: TGTGCCAGCAGTTACTCCGGGACGGAAATCTATGGCTACACCTTC; cdr3_aa: CASSYSGTEIYGYTF; j_call: TRBJ1-2; v_call: TRBV6-2/TRBV6-3; clone_size: NA; d_call: NA
cdr3_nt: TGTGCCAGCAGGGAGGATGGTTTCGTTCATGGCTACACCTTC; cdr3_aa: CASREDGFVHGYTF; j_call: TRBJ1-2; v_call: TRBV28; clone_size: NA; d_call: NA
cdr3_nt: TGTGCCAGCAGCTTAGGCCGGACAGGGCCAACCGACACCATATATTTT; cdr3_aa: CASSLGRTGPTDTIYF; j_call: TRBJ1-3; v_call: TRBV7-9; clone_size: NA; d_call: TRBD1
cdr3_nt: TGCGCCAGCAGAAGAGAAATGAACACTGAAGCTTTCTTT; cdr3_aa: CASRREMNTEAFF; j_call: TRBJ1-1; v_call: TRBV10-1; clone_size: NA; d_call: NA
cdr3_nt: TGTGCCAGCAGTTTATCTTGGCAGGGTGCCGAGACCCAGTACTTC; cdr3_aa: CASSLSWQGAETQYF; j_call: TRBJ2-5; v_call: TRBV28; clone_size: NA; d_call: NA
cdr3_nt: TGCAGCGTTGAAAGACAGGGCTATGGCTACACCTTC; cdr3_aa: CSVERQGYGYTF; j_call: TRBJ1-2; v_call: TRBV29-1; clone_size: NA; d_call: TRBD1
cdr3_nt: TGTGCCAGCAGCCAATTACAGGGCTCCTACGAGCAGTACTTC; cdr3_aa: CASSQLQGSYEQYF; j_call: TRBJ2-7; v_call: TRBV3-1/TRBV3-2; clone_size: NA; d_call: NA